This TCR beta chain was obtained from a study of regulatory T cells in long-lasting Graves disease (dated by TCRdb to about 2021). About the full investigation: In the newly diagnosed Graves' disease group, patients had been taking antithyroid drugs for less than 3 months. This study used TCR sequencing and RNA sequencing of peripheral blood to compare persistent Graves' disease patients against newly diagnosed Graves' disease patients. The study was conducted in China and was registered as a clinical trial. TCR sequencing covered about 13 persistent and 20 newly diagnosed Graves' disease patients, some 35 samples in total. Overall study outcomes, separate from this receptor: Persistent patients shared more public clonotypes among themselves (under 3,000) than newly diagnosed patients did (more than 950). Lower TCR Shannon entropy and fewer highly expanded clones were observed in persistent Graves' disease patients than in newly diagnosed patients, which suggested clonal expansion. As a limitation, the authors acknowledged that the small sample size may reduce accuracy. Only the TCR beta chain was sequenced and analyzed. TRBV28, TRBJ1-2 and TRBJ2-5 were preferentially used in persistent disease, while TRBV20-1 and TRBJ2-1 were favored in newly diagnosed disease. Only peripheral blood was studied, because thyroid tissue, the primary lesion, was inaccessible.

The time point label, read with the paper, signifies: newly diagnosed GD, antithyroid drugs for less than 3 months. For both TCR sequencing and RNA sequencing, RNA was extracted from PBMCs in TRIzol. The diagnosis of Graves' disease was made according to American Thyroid Association guidelines. Patients were recruited from an endocrinology department in Xi'an, China. From each patient, around 9 milliliters of peripheral blood was collected into an EDTA anticoagulant tube. Ficoll Paque Plus density gradient separation was used to isolate PBMCs, and no further T cell sorting was done. An Agilent 2100 Bioanalyzer and agarose gel were used to assess RNA quality, and a NanoDrop 2000 was used to measure RNA concentration. From the cysteine through the phenylalanine, the CDR3 covers 14 amino acids. Only the CDR3 portion is preserved as DNA: 42 bases, with reading frame beginning at the first base. V gives up 2 bases and J gives up 8 bases, and the segment between their germline ends measures 13 bases. CDR1 and CDR2 are read off the germline V gene as SGHRS and YFSETQ.

The protocol used for the library was multiplex PCR. The instrument given in TCRdb is Illumina HiSeq 4000. CDR3 regions were amplified by Arm-PCR with iRepertoire HTBI primers to construct TCR beta libraries. Gel purification was performed on PCR products prior to sequencing. Per the authors' processing: Gene usage analysis of CDR3 amino acid clonotypes used the approximately 62 TRBV and some 15 TRBJ segments found across samples. COPE and FqMerger were used to merge the filtered high-quality paired reads into contigs. BLAST was used to align contigs to IMGT TRBV, TRBD and TRBJ reference genes, and CDR3 was defined according to IMGT. Highly expanded clones were defined as clonotypes with a frequency above 0.1%. Repertoire diversity was measured by Shannon entropy, and V-J evenness by the Gini coefficient. A clonotype found in more than one individual was treated as public. TCRdb took the public reads, trimmed them with fastp at Q25, ran MiXCR for clone calling and kept in-frame beta chains. Every distinct CDR3 protein forms one entry, paired with its most common genes and DNA. V and J calls and clone size were set by TCRdb, not the authors. The sample records about 370,000 distinct CDR3 sequences, about a sixth of which are singletons. Together, the top ten hold roughly 20% of the sample.

As to this clonotype: Its antigen remains unidentified. Per-base quality was not reported, and no clone a single base away is much larger than it.

The receptor comes from a female donor with Graves disease. The sequences come from peripheral blood mononuclear cells (PBMCs), collected at new diagnosis, from a patient treated with antithyroid drugs. The rearranged chain carries TRBV5-1 and TRBJ1-4; TRBD1 is perhaps the D gene, given 6 matching bases. CDR3 sequence: CASSLLQGGEKLFF. The nucleotides read TGCGCCAGCAGCTTATTACAGGGAGGCGAAAAACTGTTTTTT. Here the CDR3 is joined to the reference TRBV5-1 and TRBJ1-4 genes, and the full variable domain is: KAGVTQTPRYLIKTRGQQVTLSCSPISGHRSVSWYQQTPGQGLQFLFEYFSETQRNKGNFPGRFSGRQFSNSRSEMNVSTLELGDSALYLCASSLLQGGEKLFFGSGTQLSVL.